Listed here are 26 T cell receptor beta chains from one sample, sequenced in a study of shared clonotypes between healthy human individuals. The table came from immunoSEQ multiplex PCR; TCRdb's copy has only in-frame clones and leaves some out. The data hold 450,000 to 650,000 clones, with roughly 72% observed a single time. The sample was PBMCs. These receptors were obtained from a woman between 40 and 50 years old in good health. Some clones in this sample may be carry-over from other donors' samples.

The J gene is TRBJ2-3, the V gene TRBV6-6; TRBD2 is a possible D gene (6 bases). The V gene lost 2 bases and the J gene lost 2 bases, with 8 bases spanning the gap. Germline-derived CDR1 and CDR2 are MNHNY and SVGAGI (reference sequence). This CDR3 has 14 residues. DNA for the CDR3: TGTGCCAGCAGTTACGGGACTGTCACAGATACGCAGTATTTT. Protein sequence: CASSYGTVTDTQYF.

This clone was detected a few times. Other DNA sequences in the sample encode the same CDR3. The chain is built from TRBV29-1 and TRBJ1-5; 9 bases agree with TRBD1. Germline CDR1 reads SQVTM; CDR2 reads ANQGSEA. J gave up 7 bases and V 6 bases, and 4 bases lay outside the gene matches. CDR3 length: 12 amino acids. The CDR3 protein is CSVGDRDQPQHF. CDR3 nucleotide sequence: TGCAGCGTGGGGGACAGGGACCAGCCCCAGCATTTT.

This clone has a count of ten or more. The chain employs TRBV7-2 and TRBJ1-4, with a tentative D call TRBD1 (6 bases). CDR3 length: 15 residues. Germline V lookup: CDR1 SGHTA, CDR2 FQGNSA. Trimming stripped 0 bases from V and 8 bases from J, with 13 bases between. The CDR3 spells CASSLAGAGNEKLFF. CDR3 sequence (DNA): TGTGCCAGCAGCTTAGCGGGGGCGGGGAACGAAAAACTGTTTTTT.

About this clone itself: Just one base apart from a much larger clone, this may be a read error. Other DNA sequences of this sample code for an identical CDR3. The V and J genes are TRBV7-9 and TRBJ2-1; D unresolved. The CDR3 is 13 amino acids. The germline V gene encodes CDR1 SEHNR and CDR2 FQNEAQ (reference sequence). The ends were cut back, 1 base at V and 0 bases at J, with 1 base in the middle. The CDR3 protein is CASSLDSYNEQFF. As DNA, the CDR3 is TGTGCCAGCAGCTTAGACTCCTACAATGAGCAGTTCTTC.

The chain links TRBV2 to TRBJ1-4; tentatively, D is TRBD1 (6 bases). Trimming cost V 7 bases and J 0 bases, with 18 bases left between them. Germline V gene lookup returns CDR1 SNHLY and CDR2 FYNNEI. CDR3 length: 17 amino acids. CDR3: CASKPTGNLATNEKLFF. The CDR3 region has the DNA TGTGCCAGCAAACCAACAGGGAACCTTGCAACTAATGAAAAACTGTTTTTT.

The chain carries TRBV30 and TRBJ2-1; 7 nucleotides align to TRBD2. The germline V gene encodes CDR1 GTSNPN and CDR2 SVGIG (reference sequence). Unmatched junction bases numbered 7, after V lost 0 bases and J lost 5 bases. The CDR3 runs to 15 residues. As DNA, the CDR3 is TGTGCCTGGAGTGTTAGGGCTAGCGGAAACAATGAGCAGTTCTTC. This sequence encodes CAWSVRASGNNEQFF.

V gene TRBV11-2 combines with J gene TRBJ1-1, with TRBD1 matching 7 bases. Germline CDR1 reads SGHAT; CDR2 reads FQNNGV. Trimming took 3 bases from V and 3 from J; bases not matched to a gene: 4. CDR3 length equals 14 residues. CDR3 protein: CASSLWQGDTEAFF. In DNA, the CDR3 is TGTGCCAGCAGCTTGTGGCAGGGGGACACTGAAGCTTTCTTT.

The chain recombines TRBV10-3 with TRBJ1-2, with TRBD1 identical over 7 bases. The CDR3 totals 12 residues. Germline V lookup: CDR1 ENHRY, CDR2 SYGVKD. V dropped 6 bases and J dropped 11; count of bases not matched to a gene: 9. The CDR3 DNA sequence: TGTGCCATCAGCCGGGACAGCCAATTTTACACCTTC. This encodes CAISRDSQFYTF.

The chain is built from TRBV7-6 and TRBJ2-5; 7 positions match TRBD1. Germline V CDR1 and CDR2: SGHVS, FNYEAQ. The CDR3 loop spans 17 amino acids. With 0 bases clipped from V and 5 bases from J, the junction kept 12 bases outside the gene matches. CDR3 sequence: CASSLAIRAGGLETQYF. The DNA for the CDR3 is TGTGCCAGCAGCTTAGCGATCAGGGCAGGGGGTTTGGAGACCCAGTACTTC.

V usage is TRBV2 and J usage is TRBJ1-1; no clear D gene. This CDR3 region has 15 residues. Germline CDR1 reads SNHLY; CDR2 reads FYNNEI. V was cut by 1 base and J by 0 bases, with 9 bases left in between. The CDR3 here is CASSEVGRMNTEAFF. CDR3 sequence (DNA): TGTGCCAGCAGTGAAGTGGGGAGGATGAACACTGAAGCTTTCTTT.

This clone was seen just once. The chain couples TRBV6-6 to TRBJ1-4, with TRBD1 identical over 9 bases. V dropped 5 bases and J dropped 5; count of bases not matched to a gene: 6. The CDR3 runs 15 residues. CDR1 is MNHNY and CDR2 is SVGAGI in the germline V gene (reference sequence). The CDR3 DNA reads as TGTGCCAGCAGTGGGTCCGGGACAGGGAATGAAAAACTGTTTTTT. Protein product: CASSGSGTGNEKLFF.

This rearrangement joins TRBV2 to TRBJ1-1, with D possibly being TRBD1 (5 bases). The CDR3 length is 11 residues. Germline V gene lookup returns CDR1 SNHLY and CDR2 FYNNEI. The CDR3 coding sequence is TGTGCAGTTTACGGGGGGGAGAAAGCTTTCTTT. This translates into CAVYGGEKAFF.

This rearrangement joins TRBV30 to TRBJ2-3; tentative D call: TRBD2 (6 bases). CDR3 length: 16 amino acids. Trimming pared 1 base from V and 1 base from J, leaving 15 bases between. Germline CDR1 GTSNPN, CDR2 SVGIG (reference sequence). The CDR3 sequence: CAWSASLASRTDTQYF. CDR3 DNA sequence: TGTGCCTGGAGTGCTAGCCTAGCGTCTCGCACAGATACGCAGTATTTT.

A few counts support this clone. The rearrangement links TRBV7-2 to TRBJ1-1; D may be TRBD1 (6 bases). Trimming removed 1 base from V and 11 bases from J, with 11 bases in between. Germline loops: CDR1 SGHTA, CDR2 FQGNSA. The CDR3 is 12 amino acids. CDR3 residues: CASSLVQGLAFF. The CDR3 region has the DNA TGTGCCAGCAGCTTAGTTCAGGGGTTGGCTTTCTTT.

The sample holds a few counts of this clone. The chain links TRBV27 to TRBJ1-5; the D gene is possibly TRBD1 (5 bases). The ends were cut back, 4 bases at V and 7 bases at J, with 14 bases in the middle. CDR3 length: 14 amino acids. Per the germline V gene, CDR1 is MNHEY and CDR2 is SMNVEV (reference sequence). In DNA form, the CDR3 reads TGTGCCAGCAGTTCGAGTGGGGGGTGGCAGCCCCAGCATTTT. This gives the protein CASSSSGGWQPQHF.

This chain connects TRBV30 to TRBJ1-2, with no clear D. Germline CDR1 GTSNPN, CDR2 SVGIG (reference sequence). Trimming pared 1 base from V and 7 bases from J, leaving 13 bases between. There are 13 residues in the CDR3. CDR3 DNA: TGTGCCTGGAGTGGTTCGGCGGAGTTTGGCTACACCTTC. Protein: CAWSGSAEFGYTF.

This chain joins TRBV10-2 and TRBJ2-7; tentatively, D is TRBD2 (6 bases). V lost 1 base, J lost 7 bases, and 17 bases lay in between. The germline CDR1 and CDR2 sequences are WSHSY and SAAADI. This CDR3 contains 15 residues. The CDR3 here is CASSEYQRTIGEQYF. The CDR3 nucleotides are TGCGCCAGCAGTGAGTACCAGCGGACTATCGGTGAGCAGTACTTC.

The CDR3 is CASATANTGELFF. The CDR3 DNA sequence: TGTGCCAGTGCGACAGCTAACACCGGGGAGCTGTTTTTT. This chain connects TRBV6-6 to TRBJ2-2, with D possibly being TRBD1 (5 bases). CDR3 length: 13 residues. With 9 bases removed from V and 2 bases from J, the gap between germline ends came to 10 bases. The V gene's germline CDR1 is MNHNY and CDR2 SVGAGI (reference sequence).

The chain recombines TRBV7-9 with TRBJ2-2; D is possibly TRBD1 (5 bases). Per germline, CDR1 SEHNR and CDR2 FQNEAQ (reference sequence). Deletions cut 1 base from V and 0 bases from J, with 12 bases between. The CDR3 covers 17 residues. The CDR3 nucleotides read TGTGCCAGCAGCTTAGGTTTTGCGACAGCGAACACCGGGGAGCTGTTTTTT. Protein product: CASSLGFATANTGELFF.

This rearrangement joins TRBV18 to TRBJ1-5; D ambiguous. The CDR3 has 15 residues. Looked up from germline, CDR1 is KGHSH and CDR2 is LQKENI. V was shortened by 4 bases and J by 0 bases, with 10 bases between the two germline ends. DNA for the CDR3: TGTGCCAGCTCACTTACTCGGGATAGCAATCAGCCCCAGCATTTT. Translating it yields CASSLTRDSNQPQHF.

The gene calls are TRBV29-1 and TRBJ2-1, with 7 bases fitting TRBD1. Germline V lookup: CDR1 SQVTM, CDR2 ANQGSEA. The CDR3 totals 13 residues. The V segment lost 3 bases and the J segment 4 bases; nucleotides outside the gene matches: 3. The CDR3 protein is CSVDGTVYNEQFF. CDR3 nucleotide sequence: TGCAGCGTTGATGGGACAGTATACAATGAGCAGTTCTTC.

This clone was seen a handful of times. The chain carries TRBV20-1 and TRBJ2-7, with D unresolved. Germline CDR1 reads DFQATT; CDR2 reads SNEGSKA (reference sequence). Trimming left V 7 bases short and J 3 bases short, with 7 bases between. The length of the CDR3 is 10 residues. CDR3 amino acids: CSVPGYEQYF. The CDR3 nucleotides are TGCAGTGTCCCGGGCTACGAGCAGTACTTC.

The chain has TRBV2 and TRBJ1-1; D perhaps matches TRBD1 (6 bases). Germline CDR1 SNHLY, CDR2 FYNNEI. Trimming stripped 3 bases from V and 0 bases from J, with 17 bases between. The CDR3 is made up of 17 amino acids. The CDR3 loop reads CASSDSGWGPMNTEAFF. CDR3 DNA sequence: TGTGCCAGCAGTGACAGCGGGTGGGGGCCTATGAACACTGAAGCTTTCTTT.

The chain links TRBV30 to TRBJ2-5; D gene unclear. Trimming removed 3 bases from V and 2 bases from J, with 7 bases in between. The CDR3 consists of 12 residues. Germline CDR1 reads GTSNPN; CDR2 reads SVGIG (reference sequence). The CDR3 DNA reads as TGTGCCTGGAGCCTCGTACAAGAGACCCAGTACTTC. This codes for CAWSLVQETQYF.

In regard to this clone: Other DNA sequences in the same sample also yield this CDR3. As DNA, the CDR3 is TGCAGCGTCGTACTAGCGGGAGGCACAGATACGCAGTATTTT. This sequence encodes CSVVLAGGTDTQYF. The gene calls are TRBV29-1 and TRBJ2-3; the match to TRBD2 covers 11 bases. The ends lost 6 bases at V and 1 base at J; junction bases unmatched: 3. The CDR3 contains 14 residues. Germline assignment: CDR1 SQVTM and CDR2 ANQGSEA.

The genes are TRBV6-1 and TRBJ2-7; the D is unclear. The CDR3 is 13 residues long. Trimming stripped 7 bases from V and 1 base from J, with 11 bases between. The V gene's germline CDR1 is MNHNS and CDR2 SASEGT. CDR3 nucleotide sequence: TGTGCCAGCACTTACAGCGCGTCCTACGAGCAGTACTTC. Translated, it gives CASTYSASYEQYF.